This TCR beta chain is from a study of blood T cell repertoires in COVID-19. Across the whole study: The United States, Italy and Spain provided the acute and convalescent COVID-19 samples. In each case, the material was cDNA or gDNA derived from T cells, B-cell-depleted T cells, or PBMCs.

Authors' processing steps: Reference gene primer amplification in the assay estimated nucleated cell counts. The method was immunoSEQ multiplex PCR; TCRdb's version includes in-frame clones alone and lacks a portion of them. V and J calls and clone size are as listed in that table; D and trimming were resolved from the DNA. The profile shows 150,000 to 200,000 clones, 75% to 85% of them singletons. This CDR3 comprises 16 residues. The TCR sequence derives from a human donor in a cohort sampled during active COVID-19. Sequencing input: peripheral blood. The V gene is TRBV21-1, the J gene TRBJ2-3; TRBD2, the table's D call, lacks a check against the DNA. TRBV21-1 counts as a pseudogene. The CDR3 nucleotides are TGTGCCAGCAGCTCCCGGACTAGCGGTGGCCCAGATACGCAGTATTTT. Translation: CASSSRTSGGPDTQYF.